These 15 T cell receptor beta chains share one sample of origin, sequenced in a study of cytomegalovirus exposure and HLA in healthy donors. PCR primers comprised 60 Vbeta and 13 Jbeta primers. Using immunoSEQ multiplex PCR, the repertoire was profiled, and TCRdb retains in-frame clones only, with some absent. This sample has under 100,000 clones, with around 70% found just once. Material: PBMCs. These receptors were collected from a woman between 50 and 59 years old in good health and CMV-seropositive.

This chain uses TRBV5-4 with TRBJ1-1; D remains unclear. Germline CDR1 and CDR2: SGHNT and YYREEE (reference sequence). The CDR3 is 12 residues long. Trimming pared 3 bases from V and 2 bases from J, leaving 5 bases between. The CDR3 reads CASSYLNTEAFF. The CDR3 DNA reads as TGTGCCAGCAGCTACCTAAACACTGAAGCTTTCTTT.

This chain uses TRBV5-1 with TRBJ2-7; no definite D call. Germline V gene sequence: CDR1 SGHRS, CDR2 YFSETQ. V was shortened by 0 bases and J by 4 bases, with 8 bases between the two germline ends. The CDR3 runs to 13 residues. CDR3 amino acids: CASSLAFSYEQYF. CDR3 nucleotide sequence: TGCGCCAGCAGCTTGGCCTTCAGTTACGAGCAGTACTTC.

The CDR3: CASSTGLAGGTSYEQYF. The CDR3 DNA reads as TGTGCCAGCAGTACGGGACTAGCGGGAGGCACCTCCTACGAGCAGTACTTC. The gene calls are TRBV28 and TRBJ2-7; TRBD2 aligns across 15 bases. The germline V gene has CDR1 MDHEN and CDR2 SYDVKM. The CDR3 sequence is 17 residues long. The J segment lost 0 bases and the V segment lost 5 bases, leaving 5 bases of the junction unmatched.

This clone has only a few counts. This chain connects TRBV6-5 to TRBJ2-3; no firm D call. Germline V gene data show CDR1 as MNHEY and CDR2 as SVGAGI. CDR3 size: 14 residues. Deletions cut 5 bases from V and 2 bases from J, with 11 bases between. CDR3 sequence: CASSKSGYTDTQYF. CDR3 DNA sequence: TGTGCCAGCAGTAAATCGGGTTACACAGATACGCAGTATTTT.

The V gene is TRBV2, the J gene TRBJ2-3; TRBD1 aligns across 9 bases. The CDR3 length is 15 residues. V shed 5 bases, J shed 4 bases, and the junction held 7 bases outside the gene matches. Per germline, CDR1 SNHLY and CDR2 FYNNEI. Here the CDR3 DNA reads TGTGCCAGCAGTTCTAACAGGGGGCGCCCAGATACGCAGTATTTT. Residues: CASSSNRGRPDTQYF. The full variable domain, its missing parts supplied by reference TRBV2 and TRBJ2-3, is EPEVTQTPSHQVTQMGQEVILRCVPISNHLYFYWYRQILGQKVEFLVSFYNNEISEKSEIFDDQFSVERPDGSNFTLKIRSTKLEDSAMYFCASSSNRGRPDTQYFGPGTRLTVL.

The CDR3 nucleotides read TGTGCCAGCAGTTATCGGGGTCGCCTGACTTTC. Its protein product is CASSYRGRLTF. The chain is built from TRBV6-5 and TRBJ2-6, with D perhaps matching TRBD2 (5 bases). Between the trimmed V and J ends, which lost 3 bases and 15 bases, there was a span of 9 bases. The CDR3 has 11 amino acids. Germline V gene lookup returns CDR1 MNHEY and CDR2 SVGAGI.

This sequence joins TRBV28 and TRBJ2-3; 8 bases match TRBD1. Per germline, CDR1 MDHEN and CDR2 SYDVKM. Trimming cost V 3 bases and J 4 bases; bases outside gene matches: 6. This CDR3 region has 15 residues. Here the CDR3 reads CASSFHDRGPDTQYF. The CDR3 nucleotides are TGTGCCAGCAGTTTCCACGACAGGGGCCCAGATACGCAGTATTTT.

The DNA of the CDR3 is TGTGCCAGCAGTTTCCTCCCCCTAGCGCCAGCTAGCACAGATACGCAGTATTTT. Its translation: CASSFLPLAPASTDTQYF. J is TRBJ2-3 and V is TRBV27; D perhaps matches TRBD2 (6 bases). This CDR3 has 18 amino acids. Deletions cut 3 bases from V and 0 bases from J, with 19 bases between. CDR1 is MNHEY and CDR2 is SMNVEV in the germline V gene (reference sequence).

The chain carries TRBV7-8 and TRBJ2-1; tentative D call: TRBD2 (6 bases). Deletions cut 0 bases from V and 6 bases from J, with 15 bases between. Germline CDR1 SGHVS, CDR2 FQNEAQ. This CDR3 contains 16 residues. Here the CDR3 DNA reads TGTGCCAGCAGCTTAGCCCCGGGAGAAAAATCCAATGAGCAGTTCTTC. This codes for CASSLAPGEKSNEQFF.

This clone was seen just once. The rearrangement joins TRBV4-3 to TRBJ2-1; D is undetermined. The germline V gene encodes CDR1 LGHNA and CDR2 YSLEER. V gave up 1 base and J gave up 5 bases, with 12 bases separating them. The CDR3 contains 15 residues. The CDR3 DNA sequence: TGCGCCAGCAGCCAAGGCTTAGCCACCCACAATGAGCAGTTCTTC. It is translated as CASSQGLATHNEQFF.

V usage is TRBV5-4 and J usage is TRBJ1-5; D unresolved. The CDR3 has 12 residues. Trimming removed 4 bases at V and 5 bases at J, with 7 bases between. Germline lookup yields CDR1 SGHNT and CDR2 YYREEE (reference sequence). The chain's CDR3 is CASSQNHQPQHF. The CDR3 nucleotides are TGTGCCAGCAGCCAAAATCATCAGCCCCAGCATTTT.

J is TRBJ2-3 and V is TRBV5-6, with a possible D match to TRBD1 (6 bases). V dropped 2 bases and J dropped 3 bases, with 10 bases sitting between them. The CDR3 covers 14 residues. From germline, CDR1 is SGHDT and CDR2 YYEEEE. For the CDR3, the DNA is TGTGCCAGCAGCTTATACGGACAGACAGATACGCAGTATTTT. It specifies CASSLYGQTDTQYF.

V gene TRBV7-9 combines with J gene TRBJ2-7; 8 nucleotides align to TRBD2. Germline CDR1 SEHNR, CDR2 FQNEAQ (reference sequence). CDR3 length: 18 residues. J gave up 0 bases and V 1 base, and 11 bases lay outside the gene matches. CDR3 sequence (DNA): TGTGCCAGCAGCTTAGACCCCTGGCTAGCGGGTAGCTCCTACGAGCAGTACTTC. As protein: CASSLDPWLAGSSYEQYF.

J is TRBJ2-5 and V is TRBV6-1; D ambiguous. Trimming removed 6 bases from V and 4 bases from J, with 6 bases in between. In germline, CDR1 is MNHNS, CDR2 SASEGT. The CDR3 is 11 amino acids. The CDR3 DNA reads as TGTGCCAGCAGCACTGGAGAGACCCAGTACTTC. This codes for CASSTGETQYF.

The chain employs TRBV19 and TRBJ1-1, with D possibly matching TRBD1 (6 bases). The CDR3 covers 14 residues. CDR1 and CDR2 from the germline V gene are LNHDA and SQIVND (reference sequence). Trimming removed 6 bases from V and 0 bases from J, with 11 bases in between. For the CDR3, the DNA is TGTGCCAGTAGATTCAGGGGCATGAACACTGAAGCTTTCTTT. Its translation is CASRFRGMNTEAFF.